This T cell receptor (beta chain) was obtained from a study of cytomegalovirus exposure and HLA in healthy donors. General study results and limits: An analysis that was carried out later associated about 17,000 TCR beta sequences with HLA alleles at 0.05 false discovery rate. The study designated 150 or so TCR beta chains cytomegalovirus-associated. Later work found most CMV-associated TCR beta chains apparently HLA-restricted.

This clone was detected many times. Its specificity is not known. This sample includes further DNA sequences coding for the same CDR3. V gave up 2 bases and J gave up 6 bases, with 5 bases separating them. Germline assignment: CDR1 SGHTA and CDR2 FQGNSA. The CDR3 sequence is 12 residues long. Primers: 60 Vbeta forward and 13 Jbeta reverse. The assay was immunoSEQ multiplex PCR, and TCRdb's table has in-frame clones only and misses some. Among about 150,000 clones listed, roughly 80% were seen once. The V gene is TRBV7-2, the J gene TRBJ1-5; a possible D gene is TRBD1 (5 bases). Sequencing used PBMCs. The receptor's source is a man aged 18 to 29 in good health and CMV-seronegative. In nucleotides, the CDR3 is TGTGCCAGCAGCTTAACAGGTCAGCCCCAGCATTTT. It codes for CASSLTGQPQHF. The variable domain in full, with the rest retrieved from reference TRBV7-2 and TRBJ1-5, is GAGVSQSPSNKVTEKGKDVELRCDPISGHTALYWYRQSLGQGLEFLIYFQGNSAPDKSGLPSDRFSAERTGGSVSTLTIQRTQQEDSAVYLCASSLTGQPQHFGDGTRLSIL.